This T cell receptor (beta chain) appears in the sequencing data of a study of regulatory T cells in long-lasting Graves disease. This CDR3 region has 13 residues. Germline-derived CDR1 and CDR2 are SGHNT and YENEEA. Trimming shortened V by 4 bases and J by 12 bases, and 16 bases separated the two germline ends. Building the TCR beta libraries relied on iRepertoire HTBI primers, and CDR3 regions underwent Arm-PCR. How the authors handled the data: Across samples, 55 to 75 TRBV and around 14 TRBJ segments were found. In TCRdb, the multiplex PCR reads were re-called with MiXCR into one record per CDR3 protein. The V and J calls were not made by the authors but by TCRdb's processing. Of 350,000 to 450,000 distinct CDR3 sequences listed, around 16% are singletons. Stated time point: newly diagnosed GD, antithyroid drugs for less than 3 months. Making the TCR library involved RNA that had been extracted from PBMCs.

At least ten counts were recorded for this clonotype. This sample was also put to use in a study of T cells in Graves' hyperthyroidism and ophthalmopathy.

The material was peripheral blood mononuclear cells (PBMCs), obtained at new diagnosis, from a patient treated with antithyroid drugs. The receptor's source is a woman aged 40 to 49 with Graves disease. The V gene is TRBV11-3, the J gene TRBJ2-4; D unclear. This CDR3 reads CASSSSGRGDQYF. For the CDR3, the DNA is TGTGCCAGCAGCTCTTCCGGGCGAGGTGATCAGTACTTC.